What follows are 19 T cell receptor beta chains derived from one specimen sequenced in a study of T-cell reconstitution after alpha-beta-depleted transplantation in children. Unique molecular identifiers were incorporated when the TCRbeta library was constructed. One entry per CDR3 protein, called by TCRdb with MiXCR from the PCR reads. This sample has 90,000 to 100,000 distinct CDR3 sequences, with about a quarter found just once. This sample comprised PBMCs, obtained before TCRalphabeta/CD19-depleted stem cell transplant. The receptors shown here come from a boy aged 2-15 years with acute lymphoblastic leukemia, due to receive a stem cell transplant.

The rearrangement uses TRBV3-1 and TRBJ2-1; D is uncertain. Trimming took off 1 base at V and 8 bases at J, with 3 bases between the two ends. The CDR3 spans 11 residues. Per germline, CDR1 LGHDT and CDR2 YNNKEL (reference sequence). The CDR3 bases are TGTGCCAGCAGCCAAGTTTATGAGCAGTTCTTC. Translating gives CASSQVYEQFF.

V is TRBV5-6 and J is TRBJ1-1, with D unresolved. Looked up from germline, CDR1 is SGHDT and CDR2 is YYEEEE. The germline V and J ends were trimmed by 0 bases and 5 bases, with 8 bases remaining between them. This CDR3 comprises 13 residues. The CDR3 DNA is TGTGCCAGCAGCTTGGCAGTTGGGACTGAAGCTTTCTTT. Protein sequence: CASSLAVGTEAFF.

The J gene is TRBJ2-1, the V gene TRBV30, with D unclear. The ends were cut back, 0 bases at V and 6 bases at J, with 9 bases in the middle. Germline V lookup: CDR1 GTSNPN, CDR2 SVGIG (reference sequence). The CDR3 runs 13 residues. CDR3 coding DNA: TGTGCCTGGAGTGTGACAAAGGCCAATGAGCAGTTCTTC. It yields the protein CAWSVTKANEQFF. The complete variable domain, with remaining parts taken from reference TRBV30 and TRBJ2-1, reads SQTIHQWPATLVQPVGSPLSLECTVEGTSNPNLYWYRQAAGRGLQLLFYSVGIGQISSEVPQNLSASRPQDRQFILSSKKLLLSDSGFYLCAWSVTKANEQFFGPGTRLTVL.

This clonotype has a handful of counts. The chain recombines TRBV20-1 with TRBJ1-3, with TRBD1 matching over 7 bases. The V gene end was trimmed by 5 bases and the J gene end by 4 bases; junction bases not matched to a gene: 8. The CDR3 has 14 residues. CDR1 DFQATT and CDR2 SNEGSKA come from the germline V gene (reference sequence). CDR3 sequence: CSASTGAVGNTIYF. CDR3 coding DNA: TGCAGTGCTTCTACAGGGGCAGTCGGAAACACCATATATTTT.

This clonotype was seen at least ten times. The V call is TRBV12-3 or TRBV12-4, the J call TRBJ2-1; 10 bases align to TRBD2. The CDR3 consists of 17 residues. V was pared by 6 bases and J by 0 bases, with 8 bases of the junction left unmatched. The CDR3 DNA follows: TGTGCCAGCAGCCGGACTAGCGGAGGCGTCTCCTACAATGAGCAGTTCTTC. Residues: CASSRTSGGVSYNEQFF.

The sample holds many counts of this clonotype. This chain joins TRBV3-1 and TRBJ2-1; D may correspond to TRBD1 or TRBD2 (5 bases each). Per germline, CDR1 LGHDT and CDR2 YNNKEL (reference sequence). Trimming shortened V by 4 bases and J by 15 bases, and 19 bases separated the two germline ends. The CDR3 length is 13 residues. The CDR3, as DNA: TGTGCCAGCAGCCCTGGAGACCGGGACCTAGGGTTCTTC. This sequence encodes CASSPGDRDLGFF.

This clonotype has more than one count but fewer than ten. V gene TRBV5-1 combines with J gene TRBJ2-5; 10 bases match TRBD1. Germline loops: CDR1 SGHRS, CDR2 YFSETQ. Trimming at V came to 3 bases and at J to 0 bases, leaving 5 bases not matched to a gene. CDR3 length: 16 amino acids. CDR3 amino acids: CASSSPGQGNQETQYF. CDR3 sequence (DNA): TGCGCCAGCAGCTCACCGGGACAGGGGAACCAAGAGACCCAGTACTTC.

This clonotype was picked up a small number of times. The chain uses TRBV5-1 and TRBJ2-5; D is unclear. From germline, CDR1 is SGHRS and CDR2 YFSETQ. This CDR3 contains 13 residues. V lost 4 bases and J 4 bases, leaving 11 bases between the germline ends. CDR3 bases: TGCGCCAGCAGCACCGGGTCGGGAGAGACCCAGTACTTC. This encodes CASSTGSGETQYF.

Comment on this clonotype: The missing conserved phenylalanine or tryptophan at the end of this CDR3 makes a read error likely. This chain connects TRBV7-2 to TRBJ2-1; possibly TRBD1 for D (5 bases). Germline CDR1 is SGHTA and CDR2 is FQGNSA. Between the trimmed V and J ends, which lost 1 base and 6 bases, there was a span of 16 bases. This CDR3 region has 16 residues. CDR3 DNA: TGTGCCAGCAGCTTAGGGTCGTATCCCCAGGGCAATGAGCAGTTCTTG. It specifies CASSLGSYPQGNEQFL.

The chain links TRBV20-1 to TRBJ2-7, with 9 bases aligning to TRBD1. V shed 4 bases and J 5 bases; nucleotides not matched to a gene: 9. Germline V gene lookup returns CDR1 DFQATT and CDR2 SNEGSKA (reference sequence). The CDR3 length is 14 residues. CDR3 region: CSANRGHLWDEQYF. In DNA, the CDR3 is TGCAGTGCTAACAGGGGGCACCTCTGGGACGAGCAGTACTTC.

This chain joins TRBV28 and TRBJ1-1; D is unresolved. Trimming took 3 bases from V and 8 from J, leaving 10 bases between them. The CDR3 length is 12 residues. Germline lookup yields CDR1 MDHEN and CDR2 SYDVKM. CDR3 amino acids: CASSFSDREAFF. The CDR3 region has the DNA TGTGCCAGCAGTTTTTCGGACCGGGAAGCTTTCTTT.

J is TRBJ2-5 and V is TRBV3-1; a possible D gene is TRBD2 (6 bases). The CDR3 contains 17 residues. Deletions cut 0 bases from V and 1 base from J, with 15 bases between. Per the germline V gene, CDR1 is LGHDT and CDR2 is YNNKEL (reference sequence). CDR3 in amino acids: CASSQEVGGGIQETQYF. The CDR3 DNA sequence: TGTGCCAGCAGCCAAGAGGTAGGCGGAGGGATCCAAGAGACCCAGTACTTC.

The table lists this clonotype with a few counts. The gene calls are TRBV6-2 or TRBV6-3 and TRBJ2-1; 8 bases fit TRBD2. Germline values: CDR1 MNHEY, CDR2 SVGEGT. Trimming at V came to 8 bases and at J to 6 bases, leaving 6 bases not matched to a gene. The CDR3 totals 13 residues. CDR3 sequence: CASREGWVNEQFF. The CDR3 DNA sequence: TGTGCCAGCCGGGAGGGGTGGGTCAATGAGCAGTTCTTC.

This clonotype occurred a few times. The chain has TRBV28 and TRBJ2-3; D not resolved. Deletions cut 5 bases from V and 2 bases from J, with 5 bases between. This CDR3 has 12 amino acids. The germline gives CDR1 MDHEN, CDR2 SYDVKM. The CDR3 DNA sequence: TGTGCCAGCAGTCCTCACACAGATACGCAGTATTTT. The encoded protein is CASSPHTDTQYF.

The J gene is TRBJ2-1, the V gene TRBV28; 11 positions match TRBD2. The CDR3 sequence is 18 residues long. Trimming cost V 4 bases and J 3 bases; bases outside gene matches: 11. Germline V CDR1 and CDR2: MDHEN, SYDVKM. The CDR3 nucleotides read TGTGCCAGCAGTTACCCCCGGGGACTAGCGGAGAGCTACAATGAGCAGTTCTTC. As protein: CASSYPRGLAESYNEQFF.

V and J are TRBV4-3 and TRBJ1-6, with 11 bases that match TRBD1. Germline CDR1 and CDR2: LGHNA and YSLEER. This CDR3 has 18 amino acids. The V and J ends lost 4 bases and 6 bases, in that order; junction bases with no gene match: 11. The CDR3 coding sequence is TGCGCCAGCAGCCTCGAAGGGATTGGACAGGGGGCTAATTCACCCCTCCACTTT. Encoded protein: CASSLEGIGQGANSPLHF.

CDR3 nucleotides: TGTGCCAGCAGTGAAGGGACTAGCGCCTACAATGAGCAGTTCTTC. Translation gives CASSEGTSAYNEQFF. The J gene is TRBJ2-1, the V gene TRBV6-1; 9 bases line up with TRBD2. Germline CDR1 reads MNHNS; CDR2 reads SASEGT. J was trimmed by 2 bases and V by 1 base; bases with no gene match: 0. This CDR3 has 15 residues.

This clonotype has at least ten counts. The chain employs TRBV7-2 and TRBJ1-6, with 9 bases lining up with TRBD1. V shed 5 bases, J shed 6 bases, and the junction held 5 bases outside the gene matches. CDR3 length: 15 amino acids. In germline, CDR1 is SGHTA, CDR2 FQGNSA. Here the CDR3 reads CASSPGTGSNSPLHF. CDR3 in DNA: TGTGCCAGCAGCCCTGGGACAGGGAGTAATTCACCCCTCCACTTT.

The genes are TRBV2 and TRBJ2-5; D not resolved. Germline V lookup: CDR1 SNHLY, CDR2 FYNNEI. The CDR3 has 13 amino acids. The ends were cut back, 8 bases at V and 1 base at J, with 11 bases in the middle. CDR3 DNA sequence: TGTGCCAGCTACGGCGGTTTCCAAGAGACCCAGTACTTC. As protein: CASYGGFQETQYF.